The T cell receptor (beta chain) under discussion was sequenced for a study of post-analysis software for immune sequencing data. Study overall: Disease trajectories encompassed relapsing-remitting, secondary progressive and progressive-relapsing multiple sclerosis. Regarding the study as a whole: Those samples that were prepared in the same batch co-clustered strongly by F measure. Comparison with controls showed significantly lower normalized Chao1 diversity in multiple sclerosis patients. Patients had higher frequencies than controls of five TRBV segments, including TRBV5-6, TRBV5-1 and TRBV20-1.

In this sample, this clonotype turned up a few times. Its antigen is not known. This CDR3 comprises 12 residues. The germline V gene has CDR1 SEHNR and CDR2 FQNEAQ (reference sequence). Trimming cost V 4 bases and J 8 bases, with 11 bases left between them. The authors incorporated unique molecular identifiers into the TCR beta cDNA libraries. With about 0.95 to 11 million T cells as the source, 500,000 to 650,000 cDNA molecules resulted. TCRdb re-called the PCR reads with MiXCR, one entry per CDR3 protein. The sample contains hundreds of thousands of distinct CDR3 sequences, 59% of which appear only once.

Sequenced: blood. The chain uses TRBV7-9 and TRBJ1-2; D might be TRBD1 (6 bases). The sequence was obtained from a girl between 2 and 10 years old with multiple sclerosis. The CDR3: CASSSGQRGYTF. In DNA, the CDR3 is TGTGCCAGCAGCTCCGGACAGCGAGGCTACACCTTC. The variable domain in full, completed from reference TRBV7-9 and TRBJ1-2, reads DTGVSQNPRHKITKRGQNVTFRCDPISEHNRLYWYRQTLGQGPEFLTYFQNEAQLEKSRLLSDRFSAERPKGSFSTLEIQRTEQGDSAMYLCASSSGQRGYTFGSGTRLTVV.